This paragraph reports one T cell receptor beta chain. Its antigen is unknown. A quantity of about 0.45 to 1 ug RNA underwent reverse transcription using random hexamers. MiXCR, applied by TCRdb to the immunoSEQ multiplex PCR reads, yields one record per CDR3 protein. In the table there are some 260,000 distinct CDR3 sequences, about 85% of which are singletons. The data are from a study of CD8 T cells in Susac syndrome. Findings of the study overall: A relatively small number of individuals underwent TCR sequencing and HLA analysis.

The CDR3 sequence is 16 residues long. The V gene end was trimmed by 6 bases and the J gene end by 5 bases; junction bases not matched to a gene: 6. The germline V gene has CDR1 LNHNV and CDR2 YYDKDF (reference sequence). The sequencing sample was made of CD8+ T cells from PBMCs. This TCR was recovered from a human donor with multiple sclerosis. The chain couples TRBV15 to TRBJ2-1; 14 bases agree with TRBD2. CDR3 sequence (DNA): TGTGCCACCAGTCCGGGACTAGCGGGAGCGGACAATGAGCAGTTCTTC. It yields the protein CATSPGLAGADNEQFF.